The 22 T cell receptor beta chains below come from one sample, sequenced in a study of blood T cell repertoires in COVID-19. Profiling relied on immunoSEQ multiplex PCR, and the TCRdb table lists in-frame clones only, not all of them. The sample lists 250,000 to 350,000 clones; roughly 80% were seen once. Material: peripheral blood. The receptor source for this set is a human donor with COVID-19, enrolled during active disease. The donor label of this sample is uncertain.

The chain couples TRBV6-5 to TRBJ2-1; a weak D match, TRBD2 (6 bases). The V gene's germline CDR1 is MNHEY and CDR2 SVGAGI. Trimming took off 2 bases at V and 4 bases at J, with 12 bases between the two ends. The CDR3 is made up of 15 amino acids. Here the CDR3 reads CASSYRGKSYNEQFF. In nucleotides, the CDR3 is TGTGCCAGCAGTTACCGGGGGAAGTCTTACAATGAGCAGTTCTTC.

The chain uses TRBV9 and TRBJ2-1, with D unresolved. This CDR3 contains 12 residues. CDR1 is SGDLS, CDR2 YYNGEE, per germline. V lost 2 bases and J lost 9, with 9 bases in between. CDR3 sequence reads: CASSVQWSEQFF. The CDR3 nucleotides are TGTGCCAGCAGCGTCCAGTGGTCTGAGCAGTTCTTC.

V usage is TRBV7-2 and J usage is TRBJ2-1; 9 nucleotides line up with TRBD2. CDR1 SGHTA and CDR2 FQGNSA come from the germline V gene. The CDR3 loop spans 16 amino acids. The V and J ends lost 1 base and 8 bases, in that order; junction bases with no gene match: 9. The DNA for the CDR3 is TGTGCCAGCAGCTTAGGGGGAGCGGGAGGTATCGATGAGCAGTTCTTC. Its translation is CASSLGGAGGIDEQFF.

V is TRBV11-3 and J is TRBJ2-1; TRBD1 might be the D (6 bases). Per germline, CDR1 SGHNT and CDR2 YENEEA. The CDR3 has 15 amino acids. Trimming stripped 1 base from V and 3 bases from J, with 10 bases between. The chain's CDR3 is CASSLGQVGYNEQFF. CDR3 nucleotide sequence: TGTGCCAGCAGCTTAGGACAGGTGGGCTACAATGAGCAGTTCTTC.

The J gene is TRBJ2-3, the V gene TRBV7-9; the match to TRBD1 covers 7 bases. CDR3 size: 16 residues. V lost 2 bases to trimming and J lost 1 base; unmatched junction nucleotides: 6. Germline V gives CDR1 SEHNR, CDR2 FQNEAQ (reference sequence). The DNA for the CDR3 is TGTGCCAGCAGCTTAAACCCCGGGACAGGCACAGATACGCAGTATTTT. Its protein is CASSLNPGTGTDTQYF.

This clone was seen a single time. This chain links TRBV30 with TRBJ2-1; tentative D call: TRBD2 (6 bases). From germline, CDR1 is GTSNPN and CDR2 SVGIG (reference sequence). CDR3 size: 16 residues. The germline V and J ends were trimmed by 4 bases and 4 bases, with 20 bases remaining between them. The CDR3 sequence is CAWTPRGTRGYNEQFF. CDR3 nucleotide sequence: TGTGCCTGGACCCCCCGGGGGACGAGAGGGTACAATGAGCAGTTCTTC.

The chain uses TRBV6-5 and TRBJ1-3; possible D gene TRBD1, 6 bases. CDR3 length equals 15 residues. V was shortened by 5 bases and J by 3 bases, with 14 bases between the two germline ends. Germline V gives CDR1 MNHEY, CDR2 SVGAGI. The chain's CDR3 is CASSQNPDSGNTIYF. Written as DNA, the CDR3 is TGTGCCAGCAGTCAAAACCCGGACAGTGGAAACACCATATATTTT.

The chain couples TRBV7-2 to TRBJ2-3, with 11 bases aligning to TRBD2. Germline trimming cut 3 bases from V and 1 base from J; bases unmatched to any gene: 9. Germline CDR1 SGHTA, CDR2 FQGNSA. The CDR3 has 18 amino acids. The DNA for the CDR3 is TGTGCCAGCAGCTTTGGGACTAGCGGTCCCAGTCGCACAGATACGCAGTATTTT. It specifies CASSFGTSGPSRTDTQYF.

The chain is built from TRBV20-1 and TRBJ2-1; possibly TRBD1 for D (5 bases). The germline V and J ends were trimmed by 5 bases and 7 bases, with 9 bases remaining between them. Germline lookup yields CDR1 DFQATT and CDR2 SNEGSKA (reference sequence). The CDR3 covers 11 residues. The CDR3 DNA sequence: TGCAGTGCTCTAGGGGTGAATGAGCAGTTCTTC. This encodes CSALGVNEQFF.

This chain links TRBV10-1 with TRBJ2-3, with 8 bases fitting TRBD2. The junction had 4 bases not matched to a gene; V was cut back by 4 bases and J by 1 base. CDR1 is WNHNN and CDR2 is SYGVQD in the germline V gene (reference sequence). This CDR3 region has 15 residues. The CDR3 spells CASSASGRGTDTQYF. In DNA, the CDR3 is TGCGCCAGCAGTGCCAGCGGGAGAGGCACAGATACGCAGTATTTT.

The chain is built from TRBV6-2 or TRBV6-3 and TRBJ2-1; D might be TRBD2 (6 bases). Trimming stripped 6 bases from V and 9 bases from J, with 12 bases between. The CDR3 sequence is 12 residues long. The germline V gene has CDR1 MNHEY and CDR2 SVGEGT. The CDR3 nucleotides read TGTGCCAGCAGCCGACTAGTGACTGAGCAGTTCTTC. It encodes CASSRLVTEQFF.

The genes are TRBV3-1 (or the pseudogene TRBV3-2) and TRBJ2-7, with D perhaps TRBD1 (5 bases). The CDR3 is made up of 18 amino acids. Trimming took off 4 bases at V and 1 base at J, with 23 bases between the two ends. Per the germline V gene, CDR1 is LGHDT and CDR2 is YNNKEL (reference sequence). The CDR3 sequence is CASSPRVSQGPRSYEQYF. The CDR3 nucleotides read TGTGCCAGCAGCCCCCGGGTTTCTCAGGGTCCACGTTCCTACGAGCAGTACTTC.

The rearrangement uses TRBV6-5 and TRBJ2-2; weak D call: TRBD2 (5 bases). Germline CDR1 reads MNHEY; CDR2 reads SVGAGI. This CDR3 is 16 amino acids long. V was shortened by 2 bases and J by 0 bases, with 10 bases between the two germline ends. The CDR3 DNA reads as TGTGCCAGCAGTTACGAGGGAGTCCCGAACACCGGGGAGCTGTTTTTT. Translation gives CASSYEGVPNTGELFF.

The gene calls are TRBV13 and TRBJ2-2; possible D gene TRBD2, 7 bases. Trimming cost V 5 bases and J 4 bases, with 17 bases left between them. CDR3 length equals 16 residues. Per germline, CDR1 PRHDT and CDR2 FYEKMQ (reference sequence). The CDR3 spells CASSPRARGATGELFF. CDR3 sequence (DNA): TGTGCCAGCAGCCCCAGGGCCCGGGGGGCCACCGGGGAGCTGTTTTTT.

This clone was seen just once. This chain joins TRBV11-3 and TRBJ2-1, with 7 bases identical to TRBD2. CDR1 is SGHNT and CDR2 is YENEEA in the germline V gene. V lost 5 bases, J lost 6 bases, and 1 base stayed unmatched. The CDR3 is 12 amino acids. CDR3 sequence: CASSGRGNEQFF. The CDR3 region has the DNA TGTGCCAGCAGCGGGAGGGGCAATGAGCAGTTCTTC.

V and J are TRBV29-1 and TRBJ2-7; D is possibly TRBD1 (7 bases). V lost 1 base, J lost 2 bases, and 15 bases lay in between. This CDR3 region has 15 residues. CDR1 and CDR2 from the germline V gene are SQVTM and ANQGSEA. The CDR3: CSVEGGRGDTYEQYF. The CDR3 DNA follows: TGCAGCGTTGAAGGGGGCAGGGGGGATACCTACGAGCAGTACTTC.

CDR3 bases: TGTGCCAGCAGCCCGCCGGGCTTGAGGGCTTACAATGAGCAGTTCTTC. As protein: CASSPPGLRAYNEQFF. J is TRBJ2-1 and V is TRBV3-1 (or the pseudogene TRBV3-2), with D perhaps matching TRBD2 (5 bases). CDR1 and CDR2 (germline): LGHDT, YNNKEL (reference sequence). This CDR3 is 16 amino acids long. V lost 4 bases, J lost 4 bases, and 17 bases lay in between.

V is TRBV9 and J is TRBJ2-1; D is perhaps TRBD2 (5 bases). The CDR3 has 15 residues. Trimming left V 0 bases short and J 8 bases short, with 15 bases between. Germline V CDR1 and CDR2: SGDLS, YYNGEE. The chain's CDR3 is CASSVGSAEVYEQFF. The DNA of the CDR3 is TGTGCCAGCAGCGTAGGTAGCGCGGAGGTCTATGAGCAGTTCTTC.

The chain carries TRBV5-4 and TRBJ2-7; D possibly corresponds to TRBD1 (7 bases). In germline, CDR1 is SGHNT, CDR2 YYREEE (reference sequence). CDR3 size: 15 residues. The V end was cut by 3 bases, the J end by 0 bases, with 13 bases between. CDR3 sequence reads: CASSYPGGNSYEQYF. The CDR3 DNA follows: TGTGCCAGCAGCTACCCAGGGGGGAACTCCTACGAGCAGTACTTC.

The rearrangement links TRBV11-2 to TRBJ2-3, with 10 bases lining up with TRBD2. Germline trimming cut 5 bases from V and 6 bases from J; bases unmatched to any gene: 11. Germline CDR1 is SGHAT and CDR2 is FQNNGV. The CDR3 is 16 residues long. The CDR3 sequence is CASSPGASGSYDTQYF. CDR3 coding DNA: TGTGCCAGCAGCCCTGGGGCTAGCGGGAGTTACGATACGCAGTATTTT.

This rearrangement joins TRBV29-1 to TRBJ1-5; 7 nucleotides match TRBD1. Germline CDR1 is SQVTM and CDR2 is ANQGSEA. With 5 bases clipped from V and 4 bases from J, the junction kept 5 bases outside the gene matches. The CDR3 sequence is 13 residues long. This chain's CDR3 is CSVRQGGNQPQHF. DNA for the CDR3: TGCAGCGTTCGACAGGGAGGTAATCAGCCCCAGCATTTT.

The rearrangement links TRBV28 to TRBJ1-2; 11 nucleotides match TRBD1. Germline V gene data show CDR1 as MDHEN and CDR2 as SYDVKM. V shed 3 bases and J 4 bases; nucleotides not matched to a gene: 10. The CDR3 totals 17 residues. CDR3 sequence: CASSLSRGTGGLYGYTF. CDR3 nucleotide sequence: TGTGCCAGCAGTTTGAGCCGGGGGACAGGGGGACTCTATGGCTACACCTTC.